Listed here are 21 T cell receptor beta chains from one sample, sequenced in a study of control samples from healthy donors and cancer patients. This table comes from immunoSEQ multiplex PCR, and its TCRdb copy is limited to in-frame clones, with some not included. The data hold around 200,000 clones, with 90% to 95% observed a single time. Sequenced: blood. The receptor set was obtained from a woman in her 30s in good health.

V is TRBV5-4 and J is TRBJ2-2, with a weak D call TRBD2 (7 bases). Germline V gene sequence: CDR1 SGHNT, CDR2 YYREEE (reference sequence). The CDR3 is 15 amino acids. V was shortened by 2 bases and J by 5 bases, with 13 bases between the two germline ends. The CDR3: CASSFREGGTGELFF. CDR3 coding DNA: TGTGCCAGCAGCTTTAGGGAGGGGGGAACCGGGGAGCTGTTTTTT.

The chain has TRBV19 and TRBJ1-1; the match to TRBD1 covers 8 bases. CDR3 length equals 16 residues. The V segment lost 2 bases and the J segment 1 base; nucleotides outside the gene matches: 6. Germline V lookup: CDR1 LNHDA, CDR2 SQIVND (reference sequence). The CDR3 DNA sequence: TGTGCCAGTAGTATATATCAGGGGGCGAAGAACACTGAAGCTTTCTTT. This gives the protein CASSIYQGAKNTEAFF.

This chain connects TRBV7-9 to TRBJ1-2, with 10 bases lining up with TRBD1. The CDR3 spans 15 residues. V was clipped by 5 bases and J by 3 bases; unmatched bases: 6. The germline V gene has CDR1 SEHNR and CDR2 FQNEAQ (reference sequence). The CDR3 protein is CASSERTGGDYGYTF. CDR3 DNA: TGTGCCAGCAGCGAGAGGACAGGGGGTGACTATGGCTACACCTTC.

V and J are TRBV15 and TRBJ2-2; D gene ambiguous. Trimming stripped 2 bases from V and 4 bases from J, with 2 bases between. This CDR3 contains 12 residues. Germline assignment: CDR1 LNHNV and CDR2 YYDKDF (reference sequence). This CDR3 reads CATSRFTGELFF. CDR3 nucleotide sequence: TGTGCCACCAGCAGATTCACCGGGGAGCTGTTTTTT. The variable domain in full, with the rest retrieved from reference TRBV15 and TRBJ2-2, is DAMVIQNPRYQVTQFGKPVTLSCSQTLNHNVMYWYQQKSSQAPKLLFHYYDKDFNNEADTPDNFQSRRPNTSFCFLDIRSPGLGDTAMYLCATSRFTGELFFGEGSRLTVL.

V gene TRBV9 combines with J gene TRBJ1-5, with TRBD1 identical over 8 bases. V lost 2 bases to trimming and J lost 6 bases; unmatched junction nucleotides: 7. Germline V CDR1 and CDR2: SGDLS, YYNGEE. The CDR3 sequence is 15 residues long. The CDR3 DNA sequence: TGTGCCAGCAGCGTTTCGGGACAGGTAGGTCAGCCCCAGCATTTT. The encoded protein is CASSVSGQVGQPQHF.

The CDR3: CSAKGAAFF. CDR3 nucleotides: TGCAGTGCTAAAGGCGCGGCTTTCTTT. The chain uses TRBV20-1 and TRBJ1-1; no clear D. The germline CDR1 and CDR2 sequences are DFQATT and SNEGSKA (reference sequence). V was shortened by 4 bases and J by 11 bases, with 8 bases between the two germline ends. The CDR3 contains 9 residues.

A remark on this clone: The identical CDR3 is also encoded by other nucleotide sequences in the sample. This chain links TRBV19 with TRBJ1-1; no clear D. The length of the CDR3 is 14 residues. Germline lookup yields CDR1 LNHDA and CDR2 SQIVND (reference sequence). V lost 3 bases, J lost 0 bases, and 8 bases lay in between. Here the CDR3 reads CASSMGLMNTEAFF. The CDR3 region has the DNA TGTGCCAGTAGTATGGGTCTAATGAACACTGAAGCTTTCTTT.

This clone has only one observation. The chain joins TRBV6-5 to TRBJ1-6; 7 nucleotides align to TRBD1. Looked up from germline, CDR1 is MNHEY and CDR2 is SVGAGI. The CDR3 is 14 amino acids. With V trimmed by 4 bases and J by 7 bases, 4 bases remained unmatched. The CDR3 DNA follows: TGTGCCAGCAGTTTACAGGGGCGGAATTCACCCCTCCACTTT. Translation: CASSLQGRNSPLHF.

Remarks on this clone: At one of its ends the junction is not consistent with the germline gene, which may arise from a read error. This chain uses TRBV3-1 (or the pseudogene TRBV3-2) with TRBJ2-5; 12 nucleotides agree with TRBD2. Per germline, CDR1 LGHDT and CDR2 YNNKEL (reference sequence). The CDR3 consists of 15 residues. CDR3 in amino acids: CASSHLAGGPEAQYF. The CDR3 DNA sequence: TGTGCCAGCAGCCACCTAGCGGGGGGGCCAGAGGCCCAGTACTTC.

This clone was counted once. CDR3: CASSEGEDQPQHF. The CDR3 DNA is TGTGCCAGCAGTGAGGGTGAGGATCAGCCCCAGCATTTT. The V call is TRBV2, the J call TRBJ1-5; D is ambiguous. The CDR3 runs to 13 residues. Germline V lookup: CDR1 SNHLY, CDR2 FYNNEI. Trimming cost V 3 bases and J 5 bases, with 8 bases left between them.

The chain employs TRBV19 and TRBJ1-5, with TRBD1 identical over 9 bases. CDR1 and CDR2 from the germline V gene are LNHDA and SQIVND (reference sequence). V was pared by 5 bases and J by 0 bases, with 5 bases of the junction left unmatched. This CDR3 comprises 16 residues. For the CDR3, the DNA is TGTGCCAGTAGTGACGACAGGGGGGATAGCAATCAGCCCCAGCATTTT. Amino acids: CASSDDRGDSNQPQHF.

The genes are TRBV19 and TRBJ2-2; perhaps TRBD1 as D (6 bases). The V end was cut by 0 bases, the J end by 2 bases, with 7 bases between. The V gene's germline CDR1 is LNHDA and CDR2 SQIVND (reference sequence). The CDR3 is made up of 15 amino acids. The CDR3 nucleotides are TGTGCCAGTAGTATAGAACAGGGTAACACCGGGGAGCTGTTTTTT. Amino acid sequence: CASSIEQGNTGELFF.

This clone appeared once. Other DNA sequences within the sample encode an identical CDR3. The CDR3 loop is CASSTGTANYGYTF. CDR3 nucleotides: TGTGCCAGTAGTACTGGGACAGCCAACTATGGCTACACCTTC. The rearrangement uses TRBV19 and TRBJ1-2, with 7 bases lining up with TRBD1. With 4 bases clipped from V and 2 bases from J, the junction kept 4 bases outside the gene matches. This CDR3 spans 14 amino acids. Germline CDR1 reads LNHDA; CDR2 reads SQIVND (reference sequence).

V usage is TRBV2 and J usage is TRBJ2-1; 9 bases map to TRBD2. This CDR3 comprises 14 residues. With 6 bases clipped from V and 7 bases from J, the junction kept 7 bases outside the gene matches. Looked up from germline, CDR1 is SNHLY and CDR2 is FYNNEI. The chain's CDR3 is CASRLAGDSNEQFF. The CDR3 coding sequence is TGTGCCAGCAGGTTAGCGGGAGATAGTAATGAGCAGTTCTTC.

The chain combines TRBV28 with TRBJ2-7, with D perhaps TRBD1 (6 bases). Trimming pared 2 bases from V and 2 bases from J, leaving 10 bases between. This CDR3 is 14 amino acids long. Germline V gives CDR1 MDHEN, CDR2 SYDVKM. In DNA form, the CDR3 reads TGTGCCAGCAGTTTAGGTGGGGGCACCTACGAGCAGTACTTC. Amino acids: CASSLGGGTYEQYF.

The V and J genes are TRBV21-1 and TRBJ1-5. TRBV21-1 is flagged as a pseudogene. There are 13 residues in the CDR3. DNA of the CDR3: TGTGCCAGCAGCAACGGAGGGGATCAGCCCCAGCATTTT. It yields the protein CASSNGGDQPQHF.

The CDR3 DNA is TGTGCCAGCAGCAACAGGGGGCGGCTAGTCGGCTCCTACAATGAGCAGTTCTTC. The encoded protein is CASSNRGRLVGSYNEQFF. J is TRBJ2-1 and V is TRBV5-4, with 9 positions matching TRBD1. Germline CDR1 reads SGHNT; CDR2 reads YYREEE (reference sequence). The length of the CDR3 is 18 residues. V was pared by 4 bases and J by 0 bases, with 11 bases of the junction left unmatched. The full variable domain, rest sourced from reference TRBV5-4 and TRBJ2-1, is ETGVTQSPTHLIKTRGQQVTLRCSSQSGHNTVSWYQQALGQGPQFIFQYYREEENGRGNFPPRFSGLQFPNYSSELNVNALELDDSALYLCASSNRGRLVGSYNEQFFGPGTRLTVL.

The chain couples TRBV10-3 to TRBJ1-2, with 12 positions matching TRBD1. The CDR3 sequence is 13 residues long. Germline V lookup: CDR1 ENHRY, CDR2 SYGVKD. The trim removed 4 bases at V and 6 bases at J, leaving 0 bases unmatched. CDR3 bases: TGTGCCATCAGTGGGGACAGGGGGCATGGCTACACCTTC. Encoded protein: CAISGDRGHGYTF.

The CDR3 DNA reads as TGTGCCAGTACCGGACAGGGGAACACTGAAGCTTTCTTT. Its translation is CASTGQGNTEAFF. The chain employs TRBV19 and TRBJ1-1; TRBD1 matches 8 bases. V gave up 7 bases and J gave up 1 base; unmatched junction bases: 2. Germline V lookup: CDR1 LNHDA, CDR2 SQIVND (reference sequence). The length of the CDR3 is 13 residues.

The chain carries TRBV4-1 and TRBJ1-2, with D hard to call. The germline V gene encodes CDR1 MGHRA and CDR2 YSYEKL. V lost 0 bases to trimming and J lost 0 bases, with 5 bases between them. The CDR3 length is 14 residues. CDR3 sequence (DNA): TGCGCCAGCAGCCAAGATGGCGCTAACTATGGCTACACCTTC. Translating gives CASSQDGANYGYTF.

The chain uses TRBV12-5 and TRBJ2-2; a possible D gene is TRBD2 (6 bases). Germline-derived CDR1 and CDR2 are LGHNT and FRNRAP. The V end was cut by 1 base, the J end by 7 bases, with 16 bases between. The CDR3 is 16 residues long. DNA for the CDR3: TGTGCTAGTGGTTTGGGCAGGACTACCCACGGCGGGGAGCTGTTTTTT. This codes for CASGLGRTTHGGELFF.